Included here is one TCR beta chain sequence, with context. There is no known antigen for this receptor. No much larger clone exists at a distance of one base, and base qualities are not known. The data originate from a study of memory CD4+ T cells and cytomegalovirus serostatus (dated by TCRdb to between 2018 and 2020). Study-level background: The cohort included approximately 35 healthy adults from Belgium, of whom 9 were CMV seropositive and 24 were CMV seronegative. CD4+ memory TCRbeta repertoires of a Belgian cohort with known cytomegalovirus serostatus were sequenced in order to replicate a published TCR-based CMV serostatus classifier. Results the study describes overall, beyond this receptor: Of fewer than 200 previously reported CMV-associated TCRbeta sequences, 60 to 85 appeared in the CD4+ memory repertoires, each in one to five individuals. Only CD4+CD45RO+ memory cells were sequenced, unlike the original study, which covered naive and memory CD4+ and CD8+ populations. For predicting CMV serostatus, the median bootstrapped AUC was 0.95 using the original framework and roughly 0.92 using a US-trained random forest. On the Belgian cohort, the classifier based on the original framework reached a median bootstrapped AUC of roughly 0.94, with a 95% CI of 0.76-1.00. Results were interpreted as suggesting that the CMV-associated TCR signature is largely present in the CD4+ memory repertoire.

The junction carries 16 bases between V and J, which are trimmed by 7 bases and 3 bases respectively. Including the terminal cysteine and phenylalanine, the CDR3 comprises 14 residues. The sequence is cut down to CDR3 DNA, 42 bases in frame from base 1. The germline V gene yields MRHNA for CDR1 and SNTAGT for CDR2. Genomic DNA was extracted from sorted cells with the Quick-DNA Microprep Kit. TCRbeta DNA was amplified with the immunoSEQ hsTCRbeta kit following the manufacturer's protocol. TCRbeta libraries were sequenced on an Illumina MiSeq instrument. The source study handled its data this way. After out-of-frame sequences were removed, some 2 million distinct TCRbeta sequences remained, averaging about 66,813 per individual. Two values were used to score each individual: the count of around 150 previously reported CMV-associated TCRbeta sequences and the total count of productive distinct TCRbeta sequences. A beta-binomial model was reimplemented in Python, and random forests from scikit-learn, run with default parameters, were trained on data from the US cohort. On the Belgian cohort, classifier performance was reported as the median AUC, along with percentile confidence intervals, across 10,000 bootstrap iterations. Drawn from immuneACCESS, this table holds only the in-frame rearrangements with V and J called that TCRdb kept. Clones are partly lost; checked studies trace under half to an unresolved V gene and leave the rest unexplained. The DNA was the basis for D and trimming; V, J and clone size are from that table. This sample gives over 40,000 clones in total; around 78% of them show up just once. The ten largest clones capture over 0.45% of the sample.

Single viable CD3+CD4+CD8-CD45RO+ cells were sorted as memory CD4+ T cells on a FACSAria II. CMV serostatus was determined with a Roche Elecsys assay detecting serum IgG against CMV pp150, pp28, p38 and p52. Once the samples were thawed, total CD4+ T cells were enriched through positive selection using CD4 magnetic microbeads. The samples came from a separate study whose specific focus was interrogating the CD4+ T cell memory repertoire. Following standard operating procedures, peripheral blood mononuclear cells were isolated and cryopreserved, while serum was kept at -80 degrees C. The staining relied on CD3-PerCP (BW264/56), CD4-APC (RPA-T4), CD45RO-PE (UCHT1) and CD8-Pacific Orange (3B5) antibodies, and Sytox blue was used to exclude non-viable cells.

The sequencing input was memory CD4+ T cells from blood. Rearrangement joined TRBV6-4 to TRBJ2-7, with no confidently assigned D gene. The TCR comes from an adult in good health and CMV-seronegative. The CDR3 reads CASINGGSNYEQYF. The sequenced DNA is TGTGCCAGCATAAACGGTGGCAGTAACTACGAGCAGTACTTC.